Listed below are T cell receptor beta chains from one sample, sequenced in a study of type 1 regulatory T cells. No antigens are known for them. From the reads, TCRdb called clonotypes with MiXCR, one entry per CDR3 protein. The sample consists of more than 60,000 distinct CDR3 sequences, less than 65% of them appearing once. Sample: cultured non-Tr1 T cells, either the whole culture or a sorted T cell fraction (not recorded which). The receptors stem from a human donor in good health. CDR3s include the opening cysteine and the closing phenylalanine or tryptophan. D genes are given only for firm matches. Clone size is stated in some rows and not others, as once, few, many or a class when expanded.

- | TRBJ2-2 | TRBD2 | TRBV4-2 | CASSRRGAGGPDTGELFF | TGTGCCAGCAGCCGCCGTGGAGCGGGAGGGCCGGACACCGGGGAGCTGTTTTTT
few | TRBJ1-2 | - | TRBV7-2 | CASSLVTDGYTF | TGTGCCAGCAGCTTAGTAACCGATGGCTACACCTTC
- | TRBJ2-6 | - | TRBV9 | CASSVDGGRANVLTF | TGTGCCAGCAGCGTGGATGGGGGGAGGGCCAACGTCCTGACTTTC
- | TRBJ2-1 | - | TRBV6-1 | CASRLLGGGPGNEQFF | TGTGCCAGCAGGCTTTTGGGGGGCGGACCTGGCAATGAGCAGTTCTTC
- | TRBJ2-7 | TRBD2 | TRBV28 | CASSPSGSGAVQYF | TGTGCCAGCAGTCCCAGCGGGAGTGGCGCAGTGCAGTACTTC
- | TRBJ2-1 | TRBD2 | TRBV5-1 | CASSSGDGGRPRVDEQFF | TGCGCCAGCAGCTCTGGAGATGGCGGGAGGCCACGGGTGGATGAGCAGTTCTTC
- | TRBJ2-2 | TRBD1 | TRBV12-5 | CASGGQGFGELFF | TGTGCTAGTGGGGGACAGGGGTTCGGGGAGCTGTTTTTT
- | TRBJ2-7 | - | TRBV20-1 | CSARVAASSSYEQYF | TGCAGTGCTAGAGTAGCGGCTTCCAGCTCCTACGAGCAGTACTTC
- | TRBJ2-1 | - | TRBV20-1 | CSAGLGSYNEQFF | TGCAGTGCCGGACTTGGTTCCTACAATGAGCAGTTCTTC
- | TRBJ2-3 | - | TRBV6-2/TRBV6-3 | CASSITRDTQYF | TGTGCCAGCAGCATTACTCGGGATACGCAGTATTTT
few | TRBJ1-3 | - | TRBV20-1 | CSAIRDSSVSGNTIYF | TGCAGTGCTATTCGGGATTCTTCCGTCTCTGGAAACACCATATATTTT
- | TRBJ2-3 | - | TRBV5-1 | CASSLEIPGADTQYF | TGCGCCAGCAGCTTGGAAATCCCAGGGGCAGATACGCAGTATTTT
few | TRBJ1-5 | - | TRBV18 | CASSPPNQPQHF | TGTGCCAGCTCACCACCCAATCAGCCCCAGCATTTT
- | TRBJ2-2 | - | TRBV2 | CASSGSRGTGELFF | TGTGCCAGCAGTGGTTCCCGTGGCACCGGGGAGCTGTTTTTT
few | TRBJ2-3 | TRBD2 | TRBV28 | CASSPHLGLAGVDTQYF | TGTGCCAGCAGTCCTCATCTGGGACTAGCGGGAGTGGATACGCAGTATTTT